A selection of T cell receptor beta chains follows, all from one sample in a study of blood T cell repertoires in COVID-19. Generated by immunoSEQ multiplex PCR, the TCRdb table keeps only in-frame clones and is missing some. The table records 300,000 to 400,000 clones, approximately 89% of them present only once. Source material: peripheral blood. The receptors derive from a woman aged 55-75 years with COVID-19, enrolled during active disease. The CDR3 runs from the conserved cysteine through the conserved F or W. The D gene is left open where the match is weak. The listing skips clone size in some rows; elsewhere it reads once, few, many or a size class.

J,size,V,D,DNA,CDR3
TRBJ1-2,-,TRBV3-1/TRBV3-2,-,TGTGCCAGCAGCACTGCAGGGAACTATGGCTACACCTTC,CASSTAGNYGYTF
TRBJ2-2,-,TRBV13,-,TGTGCCAGCAGCCCAACGACAGGAACGAACACCGGGGAGCTGTTTTTT,CASSPTTGTNTGELFF
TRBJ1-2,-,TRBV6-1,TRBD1,TGTGCCAGCAGTGACGGGACAGGGGATGTATTTGGCTACACCTTC,CASSDGTGDVFGYTF
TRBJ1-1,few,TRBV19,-,TGTGCCAGTAGTATAGCGGGGATCCCTCTGAACACTGAAGCTTTCTTT,CASSIAGIPLNTEAFF
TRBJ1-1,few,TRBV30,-,TGTGCCTGGAGTGTAATGGAGAATACTGAAGCTTTCTTT,CAWSVMENTEAFF
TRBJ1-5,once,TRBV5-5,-,TGTGCCAGCAGCTCCCTACAGGGCAATCAGCCCCAGCATTTT,CASSSLQGNQPQHF
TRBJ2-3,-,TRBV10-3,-,TGTGCCATCAGTGGCCGCCTACTAGACACTAGCACAGATACGCAGTATTTT,CAISGRLLDTSTDTQYF
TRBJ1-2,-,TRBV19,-,TGTGCCAGTACCCTATGGAGCGGGGCCTACTATGGCTACACCTTC,CASTLWSGAYYGYTF
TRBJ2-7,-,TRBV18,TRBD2,TGTGCCAGCTCACCACCCACTAGCGGGGGGGCCCACGAGCAGTACTTC,CASSPPTSGGAHEQYF
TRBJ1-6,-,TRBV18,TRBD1,TGTGCCAGCTCAATGGACAGGGCGAATTCACCCCTCCACTTT,CASSMDRANSPLHF
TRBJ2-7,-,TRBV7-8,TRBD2,TGTGCCAGCAGCTTATCTAGCGGGGGGACATCCTACGAGCAGTACTTC,CASSLSSGGTSYEQYF
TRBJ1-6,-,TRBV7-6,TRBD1,TGTGCCAGCGGCGAACAGGGGGCGAATAATTCACCCCTCCACTTT,CASGEQGANNSPLHF
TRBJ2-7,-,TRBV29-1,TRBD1,TGCAGCGCCGGGACAGGGGGCTCCTACGAGCAGTACTTC,CSAGTGGSYEQYF
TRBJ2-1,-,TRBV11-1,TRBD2,TGTGCCAGCAGCCAAAGGCGGGGGGGAAGGAATGAGCAGTTCTTC,CASSQRRGGRNEQFF
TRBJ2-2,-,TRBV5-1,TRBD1,TGCGCCAGCAGCCGAGGGACAGGGCGCGGGGAGCTGTTTTTT,CASSRGTGRGELFF
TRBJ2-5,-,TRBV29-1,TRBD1,TGCAGCACCTCGGACAGGTCGCTCGAGACCCAGTACTTC,CSTSDRSLETQYF
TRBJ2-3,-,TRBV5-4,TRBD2,TGTGCCAGCAGCCATGAACTCGCGGGGGGGCCCTCTAGCACAGATACGCAGTATTTT,CASSHELAGGPSSTDTQYF
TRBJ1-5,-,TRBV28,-,TGTGCCAGCACCCTTGGAGGACAGTTTGGGAGTCAGCCCCAGCATTTT,CASTLGGQFGSQPQHF
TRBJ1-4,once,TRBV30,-,TGTGCCTGGAGTGGAGGGCCGGCGGACGCTAATGAAAAACTGTTTTTT,CAWSGGPADANEKLFF
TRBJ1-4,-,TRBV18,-,TGTGCCAGCTCACCACAGGGGCTGAATGAAAAACTGTTTTTT,CASSPQGLNEKLFF
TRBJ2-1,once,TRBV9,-,TGTGCCAGCAGCGTGGGCCAGCTCAATGAGCAGTTCTTC,CASSVGQLNEQFF
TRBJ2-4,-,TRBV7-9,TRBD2,TGTGCCAGCAGCCGGGGGGACTTAAACATTCAGTACTTC,CASSRGDLNIQYF
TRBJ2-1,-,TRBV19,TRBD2,TGTGCCAGCCGTCCGAGACTAGCGGGGGACAATGAGCAGTTCTTC,CASRPRLAGDNEQFF
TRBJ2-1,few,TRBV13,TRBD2,TGTGCCAGCTCTGGCGGGGGGAGCTCCTACAATGAGCAGTTCTTC,CASSGGGSSYNEQFF
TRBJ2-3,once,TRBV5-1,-,TGCGCCAGCAGCTCGGGACTCTTGAGCACGCCTATCACAGATACGCAGTATTTT,CASSSGLLSTPITDTQYF
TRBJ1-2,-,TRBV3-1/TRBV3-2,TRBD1,TGTGCCAGCAGGCGGTTCGGACAGGGGATCTCAGGTGGCTACACCTTC,CASRRFGQGISGGYTF
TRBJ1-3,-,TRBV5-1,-,TGCGCCAGCAGCTCCAGGGGATCGGTGGGAAACACCATATATTTT,CASSSRGSVGNTIYF
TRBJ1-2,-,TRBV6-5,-,TGTGCCAGCAGTTACTCGGGAGCCGCGTCTAACGGCTACACCTTC,CASSYSGAASNGYTF
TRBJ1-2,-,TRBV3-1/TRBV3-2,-,TGTGCCAGCAGCCGATCGGACAGAGCTAACTATGGCTACACCTTC,CASSRSDRANYGYTF
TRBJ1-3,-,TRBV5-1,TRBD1,TGCGCCAGCAGCTTGGGCCCAGGGGGCGGAAACACCATATATTTT,CASSLGPGGGNTIYF
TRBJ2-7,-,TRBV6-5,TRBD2,TGTGCCAGCGCTTACCGGGACTACGGGCCTAACGAGCAGTACTTC,CASAYRDYGPNEQYF
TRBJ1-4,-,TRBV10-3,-,TGTGCCATCAGCGCTATTAATGAAAAACTGTTTTTT,CAISAINEKLFF
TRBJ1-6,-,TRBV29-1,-,TGCAGCGTGGGGTATGGGGCGGATTCACCCCTCCACTTT,CSVGYGADSPLHF
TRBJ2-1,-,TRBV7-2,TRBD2,TGTGCCAGCAGCTTAGTCGGTAGCGGGGGGATGTTTGAGCAGTTCTTC,CASSLVGSGGMFEQFF
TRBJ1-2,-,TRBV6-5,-,TGTGCCAGCAGCCCCGACTCTTCCCCCTATGGCTACACCTTC,CASSPDSSPYGYTF
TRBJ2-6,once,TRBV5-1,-,TGCGCCAGCAGCTCAACAGGGACCTCTGGGGCCAACGTCCTGACTTTC,CASSSTGTSGANVLTF
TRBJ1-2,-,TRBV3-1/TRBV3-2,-,TGTGCCAGCAGCCAAGGCACATCTCTCTGGGGCTACACCTTC,CASSQGTSLWGYTF
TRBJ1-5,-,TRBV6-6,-,TGTGCCAGCAGTCAGGGAGCGGGTCAGCCCCAGCATTTT,CASSQGAGQPQHF
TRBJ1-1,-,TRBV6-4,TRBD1,TGTGCCAGCAGTTCCCAGGGACAGGGCTACACTGAAGCTTTCTTT,CASSSQGQGYTEAFF
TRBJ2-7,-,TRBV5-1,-,TGCGCCAGCAGCTCCCTAAAGGGGGAGCAGTACTTC,CASSSLKGEQYF
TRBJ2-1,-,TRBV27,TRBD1,TGTGCCAGCTCGGCGCCGGGACAGAAATACAATGAGCAGTTCTTC,CASSAPGQKYNEQFF